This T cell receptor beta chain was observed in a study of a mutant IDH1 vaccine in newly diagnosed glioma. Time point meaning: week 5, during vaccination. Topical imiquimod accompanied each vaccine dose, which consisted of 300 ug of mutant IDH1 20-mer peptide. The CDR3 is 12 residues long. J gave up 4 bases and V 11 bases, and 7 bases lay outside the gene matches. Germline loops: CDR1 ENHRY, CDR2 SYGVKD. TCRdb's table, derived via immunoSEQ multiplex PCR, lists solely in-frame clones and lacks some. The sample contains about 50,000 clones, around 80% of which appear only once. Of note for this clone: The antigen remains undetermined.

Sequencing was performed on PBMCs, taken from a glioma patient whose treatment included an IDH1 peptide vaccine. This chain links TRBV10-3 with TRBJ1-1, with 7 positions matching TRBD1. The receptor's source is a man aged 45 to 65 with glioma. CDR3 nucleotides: TGTGCCTCCCGGACAGGCCCCACTGAAGCTTTCTTT. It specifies CASRTGPTEAFF.